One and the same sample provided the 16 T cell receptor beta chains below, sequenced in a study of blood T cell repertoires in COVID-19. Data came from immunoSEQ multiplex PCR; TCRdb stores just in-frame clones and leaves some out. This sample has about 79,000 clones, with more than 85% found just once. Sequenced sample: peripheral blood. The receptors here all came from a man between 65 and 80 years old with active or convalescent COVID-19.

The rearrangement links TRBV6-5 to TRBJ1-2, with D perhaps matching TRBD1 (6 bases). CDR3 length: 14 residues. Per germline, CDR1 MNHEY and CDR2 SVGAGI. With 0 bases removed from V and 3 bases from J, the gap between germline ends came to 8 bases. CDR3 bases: TGTGCCAGCAGTTACTCACACAGGGACTATGGCTACACCTTC. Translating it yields CASSYSHRDYGYTF.

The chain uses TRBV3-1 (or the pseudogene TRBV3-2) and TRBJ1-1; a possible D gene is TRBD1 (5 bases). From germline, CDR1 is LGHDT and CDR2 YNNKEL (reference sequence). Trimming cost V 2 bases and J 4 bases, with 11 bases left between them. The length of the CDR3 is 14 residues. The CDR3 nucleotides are TGTGCCAGCAGCCAATCGCTTGGGGCCACTGAAGCTTTCTTT. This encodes CASSQSLGATEAFF.

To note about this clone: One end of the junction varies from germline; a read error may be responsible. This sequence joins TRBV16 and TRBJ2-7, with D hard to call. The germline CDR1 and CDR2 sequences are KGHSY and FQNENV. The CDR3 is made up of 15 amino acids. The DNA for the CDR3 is TGTGCCAGCAGCCAATCGCTTACAGCCGAACTTCTCCGGAACTTC. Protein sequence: CASSQSLTAELLRNF. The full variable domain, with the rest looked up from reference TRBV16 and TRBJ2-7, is GEEVAQTPKHLVRGEGQKAKLYCAPIKGHSYVFWYQQVLKNEFKFLISFQNENVFDETGMPKERFSAKCLPNSPCSLEIQATKLEDSAVYFCASSQSLTAELLRNFGPGTRLTVT.

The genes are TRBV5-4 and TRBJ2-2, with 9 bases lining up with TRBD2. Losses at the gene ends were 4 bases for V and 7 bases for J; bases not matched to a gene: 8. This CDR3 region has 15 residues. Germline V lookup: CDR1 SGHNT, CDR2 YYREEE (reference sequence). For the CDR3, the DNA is TGTGCCAGCAGCACGGGACTAGCTGTTAACGGGGAGCTGTTTTTT. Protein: CASSTGLAVNGELFF.

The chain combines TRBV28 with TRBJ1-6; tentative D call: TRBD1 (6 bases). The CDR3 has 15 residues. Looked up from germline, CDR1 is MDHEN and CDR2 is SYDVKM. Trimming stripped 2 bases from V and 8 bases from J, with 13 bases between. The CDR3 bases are TGTGCCAGCAGTTTACTTGCCGGGACATATTCACCCCTCCACTTT. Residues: CASSLLAGTYSPLHF.

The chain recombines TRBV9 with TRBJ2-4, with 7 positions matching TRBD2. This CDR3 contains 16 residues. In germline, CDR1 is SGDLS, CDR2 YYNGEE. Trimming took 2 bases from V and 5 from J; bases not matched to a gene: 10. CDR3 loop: CASSVTSRREENIQYF. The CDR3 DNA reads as TGTGCCAGCAGCGTGACTAGCAGACGAGAGGAAAACATTCAGTACTTC.

CDR3 DNA: TGTGCCAGTAGTATAAGAGTAGACTCCTACAATGAGCAGTTCTTC. Its translation: CASSIRVDSYNEQFF. The chain is built from TRBV19 and TRBJ2-1; no reliable D call. Germline CDR1 LNHDA, CDR2 SQIVND (reference sequence). The CDR3 spans 15 residues. Trimming shortened V by 2 bases and J by 0 bases, and 8 bases separated the two germline ends. Variable domain in full (rest from reference TRBV19 and TRBJ2-1): DGGITQSPKYLFRKEGQNVTLSCEQNLNHDAMYWYRQDPGQGLRLIYYSQIVNDFQKGDIAEGYSVSREKKESFPLTVTSAQKNPTAFYLCASSIRVDSYNEQFFGPGTRLTVL.

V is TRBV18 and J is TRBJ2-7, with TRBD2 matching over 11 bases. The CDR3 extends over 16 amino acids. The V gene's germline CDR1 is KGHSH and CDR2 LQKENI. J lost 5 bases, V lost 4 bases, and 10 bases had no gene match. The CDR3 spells CASSLLTGLAAHEQYF. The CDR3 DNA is TGTGCCAGCTCACTGTTGACGGGACTAGCGGCCCACGAGCAGTACTTC.

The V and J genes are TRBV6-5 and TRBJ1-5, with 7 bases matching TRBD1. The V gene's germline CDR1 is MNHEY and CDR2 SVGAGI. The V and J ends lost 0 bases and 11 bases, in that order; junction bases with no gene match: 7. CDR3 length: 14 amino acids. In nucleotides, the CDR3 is TGTGCCAGCAGTTACTCGGGACAGTATGGAACCCAGCATTTT. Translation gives CASSYSGQYGTQHF.

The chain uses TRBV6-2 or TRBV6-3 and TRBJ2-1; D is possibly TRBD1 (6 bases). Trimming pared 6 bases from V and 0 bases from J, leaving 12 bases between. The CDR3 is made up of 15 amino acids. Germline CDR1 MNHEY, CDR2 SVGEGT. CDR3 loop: CASSPGTLSYNEQFF. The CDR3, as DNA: TGTGCCAGCAGCCCCGGGACACTCTCCTACAATGAGCAGTTCTTC.

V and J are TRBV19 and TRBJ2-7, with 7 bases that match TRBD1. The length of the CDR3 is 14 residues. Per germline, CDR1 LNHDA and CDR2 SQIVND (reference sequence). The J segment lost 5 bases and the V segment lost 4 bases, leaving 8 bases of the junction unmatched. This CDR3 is CASSTRQGTHEQYF. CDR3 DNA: TGTGCCAGTAGTACCAGACAGGGTACCCACGAGCAGTACTTC.

CDR3 DNA sequence: TGTGCCAGCAGGGGAAGAGGGAACGTCTATGGCTACACCTTC. Residues: CASRGRGNVYGYTF. The chain has TRBV2 and TRBJ1-2; no reliable D call. Trimming stripped 6 bases from V and 4 bases from J, with 15 bases between. This CDR3 has 14 amino acids. Germline V gives CDR1 SNHLY, CDR2 FYNNEI.

The CDR3 DNA is TGTGCCAGCAGCATACAAGACATGAACACTGAAGCTTTCTTT. It specifies CASSIQDMNTEAFF. This rearrangement joins TRBV6-6 to TRBJ1-1; D is unclear. V was pared by 6 bases and J by 0 bases, with 11 bases between. The germline CDR1 and CDR2 sequences are MNHNY and SVGAGI (reference sequence). The CDR3 has 14 residues.

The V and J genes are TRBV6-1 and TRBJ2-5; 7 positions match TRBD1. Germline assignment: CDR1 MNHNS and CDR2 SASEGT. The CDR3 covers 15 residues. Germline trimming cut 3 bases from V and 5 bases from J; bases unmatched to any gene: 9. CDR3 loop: CASSDNPQGWETQYF. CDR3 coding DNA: TGTGCCAGCAGTGACAACCCACAGGGGTGGGAGACCCAGTACTTC.

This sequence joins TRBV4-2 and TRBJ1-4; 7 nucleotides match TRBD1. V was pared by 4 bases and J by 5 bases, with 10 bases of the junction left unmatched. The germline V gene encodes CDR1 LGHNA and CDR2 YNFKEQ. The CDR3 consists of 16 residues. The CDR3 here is CASSPLTAGGNEKLFF. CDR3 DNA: TGTGCCAGCAGCCCCTTAACGGCAGGGGGGAATGAAAAACTGTTTTTT.

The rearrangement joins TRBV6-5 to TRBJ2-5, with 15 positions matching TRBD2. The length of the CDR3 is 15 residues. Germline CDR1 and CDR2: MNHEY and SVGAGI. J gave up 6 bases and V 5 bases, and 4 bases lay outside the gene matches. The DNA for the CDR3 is TGTGCCAGCAGTCCAGGGACTAGCGGGAGGAAGACCCAGTACTTC. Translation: CASSPGTSGRKTQYF.